Listed here are 7 T cell receptor beta chains from one sample, sequenced in a study of tissue T cells after allogeneic stem cell transplantation. TCRdb's table, derived via immunoSEQ multiplex PCR, lists solely in-frame clones and lacks some. The sample carries roughly 1,000 clones, more than 85% recorded once. Sequencing was performed on spleen tissue, taken at autopsy. The receptors come from a male patient aged 60 or older with steroid-refractory graft-versus-host disease after an allogeneic stem cell transplant. T cells may partly derive from the graft donor.

The chain uses TRBV4-1 and TRBJ2-1; D is possibly TRBD1 (5 bases). This CDR3 region has 14 residues. CDR1 and CDR2 (germline): MGHRA, YSYEKL. Trimming cost V 0 bases and J 7 bases, with 10 bases left between them. The CDR3 DNA is TGCGCCAGCAGCCAAGAGAACAGGAAAAATGAGCAGTTCTTC. This sequence encodes CASSQENRKNEQFF.

V and J are TRBV4-3 and TRBJ2-7, with D unresolved. Germline V CDR1 and CDR2: LGHNA, YSLEER. Between the trimmed V and J ends, which lost 3 bases and 3 bases, there was a span of 9 bases. The CDR3 totals 13 residues. CDR3 loop: CASSQDINYEQYF. Here the CDR3 DNA reads TGCGCCAGCAGCCAGGATATAAACTACGAGCAGTACTTC.

The V call is TRBV7-8, the J call TRBJ1-6, with no clear D. Trimming cost V 0 bases and J 7 bases, with 10 bases left between them. CDR1 and CDR2 from the germline V gene are SGHVS and FQNEAQ. This CDR3 is 15 amino acids long. CDR3 loop: CASSLAGRKNSPLHF. As DNA, the CDR3 is TGTGCCAGCAGCTTAGCGGGCAGAAAGAATTCACCCCTCCACTTT.

The chain employs TRBV4-1 and TRBJ1-2, with 10 bases matching TRBD1. The CDR3 length is 16 residues. V dropped 7 bases and J dropped 6; count of bases not matched to a gene: 14. CDR1 is MGHRA and CDR2 is YSYEKL in the germline V gene. The CDR3 DNA is TGCGCCAGCAAGTCCGGGGCCGGGACAGGGGAAGATGGCTACACCTTC. Its translation is CASKSGAGTGEDGYTF.

This chain links TRBV28 with TRBJ2-2; possible D gene TRBD2, 7 bases. V shed 6 bases and J shed 3 bases, with 20 bases lying between them. This CDR3 has 17 residues. CDR1 is MDHEN, CDR2 SYDVKM, per germline. CDR3 loop: CASRLGGGGEDTGELFF. CDR3 nucleotide sequence: TGTGCCAGCAGACTTGGCGGGGGCGGGGAGGACACCGGGGAGCTGTTTTTT.

This chain joins TRBV28 and TRBJ2-7, with TRBD1 matching 12 bases. Germline V gene data show CDR1 as MDHEN and CDR2 as SYDVKM. The CDR3 loop spans 14 amino acids. Losses at the gene ends were 6 bases for V and 6 bases for J; bases not matched to a gene: 6. The DNA of the CDR3 is TGTGCCAGCAGGGCCCGGGACAGGGGGCCCGAGCAGTACTTC. Its protein product is CASRARDRGPEQYF.

CDR3 in amino acids: CASRYGATANTEAFF. The CDR3 region has the DNA TGTGCCAGCAGATATGGTGCGACAGCGAACACTGAAGCTTTCTTT. The chain combines TRBV2 with TRBJ1-1, with a possible D match to TRBD1 (5 bases). V lost 6 bases and J lost 1, with 15 bases in between. CDR3 length: 15 residues. In germline, CDR1 is SNHLY, CDR2 FYNNEI.